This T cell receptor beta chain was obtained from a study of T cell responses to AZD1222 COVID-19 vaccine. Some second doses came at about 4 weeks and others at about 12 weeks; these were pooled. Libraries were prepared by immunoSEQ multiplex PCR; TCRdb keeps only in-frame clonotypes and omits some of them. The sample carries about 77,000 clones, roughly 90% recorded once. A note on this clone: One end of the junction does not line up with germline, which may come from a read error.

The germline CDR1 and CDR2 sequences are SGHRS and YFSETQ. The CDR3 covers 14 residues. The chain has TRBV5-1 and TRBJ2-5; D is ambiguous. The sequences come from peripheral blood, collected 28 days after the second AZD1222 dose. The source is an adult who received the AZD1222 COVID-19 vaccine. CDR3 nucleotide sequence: TGCGCCAGTAGCTTGGTTGTCGGACAAGAGACCCAGTACTTC. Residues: CASSLVVGQETQYF. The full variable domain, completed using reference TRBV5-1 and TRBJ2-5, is KAGVTQTPRYLIKTRGQQVTLSCSPISGHRSVSWYQQTPGQGLQFLFEYFSETQRNKGNFPGRFSGRQFSNSRSEMNVSTLELGDSALYLCASSLVVGQETQYFGPGTRLLVL.